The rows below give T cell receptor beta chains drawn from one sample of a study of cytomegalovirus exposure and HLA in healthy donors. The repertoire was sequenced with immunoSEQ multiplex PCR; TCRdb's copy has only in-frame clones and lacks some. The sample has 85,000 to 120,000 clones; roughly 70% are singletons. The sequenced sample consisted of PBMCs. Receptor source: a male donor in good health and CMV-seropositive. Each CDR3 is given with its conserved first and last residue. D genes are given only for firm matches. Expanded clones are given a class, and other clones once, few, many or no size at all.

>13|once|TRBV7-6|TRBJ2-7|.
CASSLARTYEQYF
TGTGCCAGCAGCTTAGCGAGAACCTACGAGCAGTACTTC
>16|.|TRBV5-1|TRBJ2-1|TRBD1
CASSGRTGFMDNEQFF
TGCGCCAGCAGCGGGCGGACAGGATTCATGGACAATGAGCAGTTCTTC
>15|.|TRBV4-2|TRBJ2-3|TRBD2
CASSQVRGTTDTQYF
TGTGCCAGCAGCCAAGTGCGGGGGACGACAGATACGCAGTATTTT
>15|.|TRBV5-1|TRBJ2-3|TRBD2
CASSPGRQTEYTQYF
TGCGCCAGCAGCCCCGGGAGGCAAACTGAGTATACGCAGTATTTT
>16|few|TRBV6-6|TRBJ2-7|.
CASSYSRFRELHEQYF
TGTGCCAGCAGTTACTCGAGGTTCCGGGAGCTCCACGAGCAGTACTTC
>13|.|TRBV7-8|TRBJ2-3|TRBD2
CASGAGGTGTQYF
TGTGCCAGCGGAGCGGGGGGCACAGGTACGCAGTATTTT
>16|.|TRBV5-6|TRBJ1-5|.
CASSLAVRGSHQPQHF
TGTGCCAGCAGCTTGGCGGTCAGGGGTTCGCATCAGCCCCAGCATTTT
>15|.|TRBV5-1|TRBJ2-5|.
CASSLGGGGEETQYF
TGCGCCAGCAGCTTGGGCGGAGGGGGCGAGGAGACCCAGTACTTC
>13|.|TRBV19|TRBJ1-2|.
CASLPGVNYGYTF
TGTGCCAGCCTCCCAGGGGTGAACTATGGCTACACCTTC
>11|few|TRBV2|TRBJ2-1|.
CASSEGREQFF
TGTGCCAGCAGTGAGGGGAGGGAGCAGTTCTTC
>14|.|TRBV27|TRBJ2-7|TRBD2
CASRGLAGFYEQYF
TGTGCCAGCAGGGGACTAGCGGGATTTTACGAGCAGTACTTC
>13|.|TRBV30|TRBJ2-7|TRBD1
CAWSTGGSYEQYF
TGTGCCTGGAGTACAGGGGGCTCCTACGAGCAGTACTTC
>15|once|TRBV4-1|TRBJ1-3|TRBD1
CASSQGQGAADTIYF
TGCGCCAGCAGCCAAGGCCAGGGGGCGGCGGACACCATATATTTT
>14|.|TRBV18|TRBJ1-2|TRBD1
CASSPTGGEGGYTF
TGTGCCAGCTCACCTACAGGGGGCGAGGGTGGCTACACCTTC
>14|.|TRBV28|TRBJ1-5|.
CASREALSNQPQHF
TGTGCCAGCAGAGAGGCGCTGAGCAATCAGCCCCAGCATTTT
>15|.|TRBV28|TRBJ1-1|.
CASSSREGGYTEAFF
TGTGCCAGCAGTTCCCGGGAGGGGGGTTACACTGAAGCTTTCTTT
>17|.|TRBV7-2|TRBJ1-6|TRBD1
CASSLFISRGNNSPLHF
TGTGCCAGCAGCTTATTCATCTCCAGGGGGAATAATTCACCCCTCCACTTT
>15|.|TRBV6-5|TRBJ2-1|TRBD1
CASSLDRGSYNEQFF
TGTGCCAGCAGCCTCGACAGGGGCTCCTACAATGAGCAGTTCTTC
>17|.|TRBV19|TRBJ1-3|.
CASSGANRTPSGNTIYF
TGTGCCAGTAGTGGGGCAAACAGGACCCCCTCTGGAAACACCATATATTTT
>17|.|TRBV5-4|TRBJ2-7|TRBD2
CASSSRTLAGGSDEQYF
TGTGCCAGCAGCTCGCGAACTCTAGCGGGGGGGTCAGACGAGCAGTACTTC
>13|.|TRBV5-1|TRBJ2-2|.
CASSTSNTGELFF
TGCGCCAGCTCCACTTCGAACACCGGGGAGCTGTTTTTT
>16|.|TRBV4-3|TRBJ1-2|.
CASSQEASVGPRGYTF
TGCGCCAGCAGCCAAGAGGCTAGCGTTGGGCCTCGGGGCTACACCTTC